The clone carrying this T cell receptor (beta chain) came up many times. These data come from a study of CD8 T cells in ankylosing spondylitis. TCRdb recomputed calls from the 5' RACE reads with MiXCR, one row per CDR3 protein. The sample has some 150,000 distinct CDR3 sequences, about 10% seen once. Germline assignment: CDR1 SEHNR and CDR2 FQNEAQ (reference sequence). Germline trimming cut 5 bases from V and 8 bases from J; bases unmatched to any gene: 14. The CDR3 extends over 15 amino acids. The rearrangement joins TRBV7-9 to TRBJ1-2, with 7 bases matching TRBD1. Sequenced material: blood, either unsorted or a sorted T cell fraction (not recorded which). This clonotype originated in a female donor with ankylosing spondylitis or in good health (not recorded which). This CDR3 is CASSTRGGGFGGYTF. CDR3 nucleotides: TGTGCCAGCAGCACGCGAGGAGGGGGCTTCGGGGGCTACACCTTC.